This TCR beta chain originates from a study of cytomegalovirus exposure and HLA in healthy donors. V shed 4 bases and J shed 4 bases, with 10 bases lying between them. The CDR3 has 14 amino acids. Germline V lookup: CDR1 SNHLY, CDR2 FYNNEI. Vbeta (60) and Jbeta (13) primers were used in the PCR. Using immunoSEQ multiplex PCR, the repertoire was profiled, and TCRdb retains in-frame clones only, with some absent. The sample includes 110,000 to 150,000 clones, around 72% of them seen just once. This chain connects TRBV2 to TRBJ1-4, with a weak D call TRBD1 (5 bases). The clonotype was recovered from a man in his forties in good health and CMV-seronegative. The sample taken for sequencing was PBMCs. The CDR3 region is CASSGQSINEKLFF. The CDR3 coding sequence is TGTGCCAGCAGTGGACAGTCCATTAATGAAAAACTGTTTTTT.